This TCR beta chain was sequenced during a study of T cells in localized non-small cell lung cancer. Study-wide points: Tumor showed lower T cell clonality than uninvolved adjacent lung, where it was highest. Paired adjacent lung recovered a median roughly 60 of the top 100 tumor clones.

The CDR3 sequence is 21 residues long. The V segment lost 5 bases and the J segment 4 bases; nucleotides outside the gene matches: 16. CDR1 is SGHVS, CDR2 FQNEAQ, per germline. Sequenced by immunoSEQ multiplex PCR; TCRdb stores in-frame clones only, minus some. The repertoire holds 20,000 to 25,000 clones, with 70% to 90% as singletons. About this clone: No antigen is known for it.

This sequence joins TRBV7-8 and TRBJ2-2; 16 nucleotides match TRBD2. The sequence was collected from a man aged 35 to 70 with stage II lung adenocarcinoma. This material consisted of PBMCs, taken before any cancer treatment. The CDR3 here is CASSPVRKGLAGGQVTGELFF. CDR3 sequence (DNA): TGTGCCAGCAGCCCTGTACGGAAGGGACTAGCGGGGGGGCAGGTCACCGGGGAGCTGTTTTTT.